The TCR beta chain described here comes from a study of CD8 T cells in Susac syndrome. V shed 4 bases and J 6 bases; nucleotides not matched to a gene: 1. The germline V gene encodes CDR1 LNHNV and CDR2 YYDKDF (reference sequence). The CDR3 totals 13 residues. The authors reverse transcribed roughly 0.5 to 1 ug RNA with random hexamers. TCRdb re-analysed the immunoSEQ multiplex PCR reads in MiXCR, keeping a single row per CDR3 protein. Of 200,000 to 300,000 distinct CDR3 sequences listed, about 95% are singletons. The source of this sequence is a human donor with Susac syndrome. Sequencing input: CD4+ T cells from PBMCs. This chain connects TRBV15 to TRBJ2-2; 8 bases fit TRBD1. The CDR3 DNA reads as TGTGCCACCAGCATACAGGGGGCCGGGGAGCTGTTTTTT. Amino acids: CATSIQGAGELFF.